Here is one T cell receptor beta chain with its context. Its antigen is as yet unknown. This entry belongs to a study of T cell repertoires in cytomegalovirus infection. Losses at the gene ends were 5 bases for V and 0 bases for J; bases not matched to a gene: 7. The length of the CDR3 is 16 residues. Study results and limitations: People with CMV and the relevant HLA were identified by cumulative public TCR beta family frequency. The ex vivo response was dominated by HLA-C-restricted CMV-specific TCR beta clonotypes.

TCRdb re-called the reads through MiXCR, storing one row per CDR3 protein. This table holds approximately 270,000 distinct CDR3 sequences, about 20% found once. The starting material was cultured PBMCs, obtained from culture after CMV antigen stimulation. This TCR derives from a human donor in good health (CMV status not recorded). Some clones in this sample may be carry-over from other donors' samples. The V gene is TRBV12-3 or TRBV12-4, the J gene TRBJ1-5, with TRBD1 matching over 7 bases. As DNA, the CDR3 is TGTGCCAGCAGTCGGACAGGTCCCCATAGCAATCAGCCCCAGCATTTT. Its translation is CASSRTGPHSNQPQHF.